The subject of this entry is one TCR beta chain. Its antigen is undetermined. Trimming took off 1 base at V and 10 bases at J, with 5 bases between the two ends. The germline gives CDR1 DFQATT, CDR2 SNEGSKA (reference sequence). This CDR3 spans 11 amino acids. The sample comes from a study of graft-versus-host responses after intestinal transplantation. Study overall: Each transplant was multivisceral, liver-intestinal, or isolated intestinal. Recipients uniformly received anti-thymocyte globulin induction, followed by tacrolimus and steroids for roughly three years. Overall study results and limits: Some GvH clones appeared in ileal mucosa or blood before recipient bone marrow. Across patients carrying graft-donor T cell macrochimerism, allografts held high graft-versus-host to host-versus-graft clonal ratios.

This table comes from immunoSEQ multiplex PCR, and its TCRdb copy is limited to in-frame clones, with some not included. The data show approximately 94,000 clones, roughly 84% seen once. The V gene is TRBV20-1, the J gene TRBJ1-6, with D unresolved. The clonotype was recovered from a human donor who was the organ donor for an intestinal transplant. Source: unstimulated CD4+ T cells sorted from spleen or lymph node cells, taken before transplant. CDR3 sequence (DNA): TGCAGTGCTAGAGGCGGCTCACCCCTCCACTTT. Translating it yields CSARGGSPLHF.